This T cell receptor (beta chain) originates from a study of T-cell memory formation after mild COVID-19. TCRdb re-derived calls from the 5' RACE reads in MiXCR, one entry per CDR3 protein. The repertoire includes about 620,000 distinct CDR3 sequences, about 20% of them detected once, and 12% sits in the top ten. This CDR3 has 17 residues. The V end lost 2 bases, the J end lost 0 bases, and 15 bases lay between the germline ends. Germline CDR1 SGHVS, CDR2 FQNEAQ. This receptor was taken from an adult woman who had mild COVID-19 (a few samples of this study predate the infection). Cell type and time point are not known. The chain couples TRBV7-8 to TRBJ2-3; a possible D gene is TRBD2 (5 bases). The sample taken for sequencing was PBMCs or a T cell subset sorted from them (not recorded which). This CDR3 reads CASSLRRDLPSTDTQYF. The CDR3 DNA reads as TGTGCCAGCAGCTTACGCCGGGATTTACCTAGCACAGATACGCAGTATTTT.